These 13 T cell receptor beta chains share one sample of origin, sequenced in a study of long-term antiretroviral therapy in people with HIV. An immunoSEQ assay, version v3.0, was performed at survey level. The table came from immunoSEQ multiplex PCR; TCRdb's copy has only in-frame clones and leaves some out. This table has about 28,000 clones, roughly 84% appearing once. The sample here was unsorted PBMCs, taken 2.7 to 2.9 years after starting antiretroviral therapy. All receptors come from a man younger than 40 with HIV.

V is TRBV6-5 and J is TRBJ2-3; TRBD1 might be the D (6 bases). This CDR3 has 14 amino acids. Germline CDR1 reads MNHEY; CDR2 reads SVGAGI. Deletions cut 5 bases from V and 4 bases from J, with 13 bases between. The CDR3 loop reads CASSGQMDPDTQYF. CDR3 in DNA: TGTGCCAGCAGTGGACAGATGGACCCAGATACGCAGTATTTT.

The chain is built from TRBV6-6 and TRBJ1-1; 7 bases fit TRBD1. The germline CDR1 and CDR2 sequences are MNHNY and SVGAGI (reference sequence). This CDR3 comprises 15 residues. The V and J ends lost 0 bases and 1 base, in that order; junction bases with no gene match: 2. The chain's CDR3 is CASSYSGQTNTEAFF. CDR3 nucleotides: TGTGCCAGCAGTTACTCGGGACAGACGAACACTGAAGCTTTCTTT.

This clone was seen a few times. The chain carries TRBV28 and TRBJ2-5; 7 nucleotides agree with TRBD1. The CDR3 loop spans 13 amino acids. The V gene's germline CDR1 is MDHEN and CDR2 SYDVKM. V was pared by 7 bases and J by 4 bases, with 6 bases of the junction left unmatched. CDR3 sequence reads: CASNPGGSETQYF. CDR3 in DNA: TGTGCCAGCAACCCAGGGGGTTCAGAGACCCAGTACTTC.

The chain couples TRBV7-7 to TRBJ2-2, with D uncertain. The CDR3 covers 14 residues. Germline values: CDR1 SSHAT, CDR2 FNYEAQ (reference sequence). The V and J ends lost 5 bases and 5 bases respectively, with 12 bases between them. The CDR3, as DNA: TGTGCCAGCAGCACGGCCGGTGGGACCGGGGAGCTGTTTTTT. Protein: CASSTAGGTGELFF.

The rearrangement links TRBV7-2 to TRBJ2-2; D might be TRBD1 or TRBD2, each matching 5 bases. The CDR3 has 15 residues. Looked up from germline, CDR1 is SGHTA and CDR2 is FQGNSA. The V gene lost 1 base and the J gene lost 4 bases, with 10 bases spanning the gap. Written as DNA, the CDR3 is TGTGCCAGCAGCTTAGTTTGGGGGTCCACCGGGGAGCTGTTTTTT. Amino acids: CASSLVWGSTGELFF. The full variable domain, completed using reference TRBV7-2 and TRBJ2-2, is GAGVSQSPSNKVTEKGKDVELRCDPISGHTALYWYRQSLGQGLEFLIYFQGNSAPDKSGLPSDRFSAERTGGSVSTLTIQRTQQEDSAVYLCASSLVWGSTGELFFGEGSRLTVL.

This rearrangement joins TRBV5-5 to TRBJ1-5, with D possibly matching TRBD1 (6 bases). Deletions cut 0 bases from V and 6 bases from J, with 13 bases between. CDR1 is SGHKS and CDR2 is YYEKEE in the germline V gene (reference sequence). CDR3 size: 15 residues. Here the CDR3 reads CASSLAPQGTQPQHF. CDR3 sequence (DNA): TGTGCCAGCAGCTTGGCCCCCCAGGGGACTCAGCCCCAGCATTTT.

The gene calls are TRBV2 and TRBJ1-4; D is perhaps TRBD1 (5 bases). The length of the CDR3 is 14 residues. The germline CDR1 and CDR2 sequences are SNHLY and FYNNEI. Trimming shortened V by 8 bases and J by 10 bases, and 20 bases separated the two germline ends. CDR3 protein: CASASGKPVGKLFF. The CDR3 coding sequence is TGTGCCAGCGCTTCAGGGAAGCCCGTGGGAAAACTGTTTTTT.

The V call is TRBV30, the J call TRBJ1-4; D remains unclear. Trimming left V 6 bases short and J 1 base short, with 12 bases between. Germline CDR1 reads GTSNPN; CDR2 reads SVGIG (reference sequence). CDR3 length: 14 amino acids. The CDR3 here is CACLLRLTNEKLFF. CDR3 nucleotides: TGTGCCTGTCTCCTCAGGCTAACTAATGAAAAACTGTTTTTT.

The chain joins TRBV6-4 to TRBJ2-7; 9 nucleotides match TRBD2. With V trimmed by 8 bases and J by 4 bases, 9 bases remained unmatched. The length of the CDR3 is 14 residues. Looked up from germline, CDR1 is MRHNA and CDR2 is SNTAGT. This CDR3 reads CASGKAGGSYEQYF. CDR3 nucleotide sequence: TGTGCCAGCGGAAAAGCGGGGGGATCATACGAGCAGTACTTC.

The gene calls are TRBV27 and TRBJ2-2; D is unclear. The CDR3 covers 14 residues. CDR1 and CDR2 (germline): MNHEY, SMNVEV (reference sequence). V was shortened by 7 bases and J by 4 bases, with 13 bases between the two germline ends. The CDR3 protein is CASTLSPATGELFF. The CDR3 DNA reads TGTGCCAGCACCTTATCCCCCGCCACCGGGGAGCTGTTTTTT.

V and J are TRBV6-1 and TRBJ2-1, with a weak D call TRBD2 (6 bases). The V gene lost 0 bases and the J gene lost 0 bases, with 6 bases spanning the gap. CDR1 is MNHNS and CDR2 is SASEGT in the germline V gene. The CDR3 loop spans 15 amino acids. For the CDR3, the DNA is TGTGCCAGCAGTGAAGCAGCGGGCTCCTACAATGAGCAGTTCTTC. Protein product: CASSEAAGSYNEQFF.

This chain links TRBV7-3 with TRBJ1-1; a possible D gene is TRBD1 (6 bases). The CDR3 spans 15 residues. Germline CDR1 is SGHTA and CDR2 is FQGTGA. V was pared by 1 base and J by 3 bases, with 12 bases between. This CDR3 reads CASSLRDTGHTEAFF. The DNA for the CDR3 is TGTGCCAGCAGCTTAAGGGACACCGGGCACACTGAAGCTTTCTTT.

The V and J genes are TRBV5-6 and TRBJ1-4; 9 nucleotides agree with TRBD1. Germline CDR1 SGHDT, CDR2 YYEEEE. V trimming: 2 bases; J trimming: 5 bases; junction bases outside the gene matches: 4. The CDR3 sequence is 15 residues long. Written as DNA, the CDR3 is TGTGCCAGCAGCTTCCCCGGGACAGGGAATGAAAAACTGTTTTTT. Translated: CASSFPGTGNEKLFF.